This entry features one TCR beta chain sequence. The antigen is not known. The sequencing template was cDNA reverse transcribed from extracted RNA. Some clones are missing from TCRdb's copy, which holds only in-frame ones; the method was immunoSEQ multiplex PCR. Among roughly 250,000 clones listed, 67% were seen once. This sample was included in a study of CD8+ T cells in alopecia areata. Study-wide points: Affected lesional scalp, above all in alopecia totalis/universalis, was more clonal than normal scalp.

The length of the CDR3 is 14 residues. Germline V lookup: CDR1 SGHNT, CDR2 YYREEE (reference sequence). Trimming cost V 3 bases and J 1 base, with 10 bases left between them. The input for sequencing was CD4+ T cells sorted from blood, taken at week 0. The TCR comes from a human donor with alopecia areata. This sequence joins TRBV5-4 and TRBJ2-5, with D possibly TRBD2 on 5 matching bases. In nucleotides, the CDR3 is TGTGCCAGCAGCTCCGCCCGGGGCCAAGAGACCCAGTACTTC. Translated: CASSSARGQETQYF.